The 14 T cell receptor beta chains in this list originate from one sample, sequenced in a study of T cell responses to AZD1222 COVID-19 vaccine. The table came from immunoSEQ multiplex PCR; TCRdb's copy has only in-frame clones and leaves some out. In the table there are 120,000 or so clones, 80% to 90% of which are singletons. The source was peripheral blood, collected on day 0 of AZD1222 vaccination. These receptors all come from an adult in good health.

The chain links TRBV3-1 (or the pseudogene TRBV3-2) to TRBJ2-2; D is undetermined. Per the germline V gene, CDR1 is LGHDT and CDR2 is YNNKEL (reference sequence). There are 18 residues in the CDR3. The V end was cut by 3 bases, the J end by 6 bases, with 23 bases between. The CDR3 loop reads CASSQNLGRIGLAGELFF. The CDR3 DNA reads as TGTGCCAGCAGCCAGAACCTGGGCCGAATTGGATTGGCCGGGGAGCTGTTTTTT.

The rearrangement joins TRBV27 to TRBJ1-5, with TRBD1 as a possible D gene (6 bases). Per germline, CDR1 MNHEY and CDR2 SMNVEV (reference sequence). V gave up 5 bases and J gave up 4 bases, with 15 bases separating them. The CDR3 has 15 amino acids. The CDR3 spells CASSNTGLGNQPQHF. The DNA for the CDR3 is TGTGCCAGCAGTAATACAGGGCTGGGAAATCAGCCCCAGCATTTT.

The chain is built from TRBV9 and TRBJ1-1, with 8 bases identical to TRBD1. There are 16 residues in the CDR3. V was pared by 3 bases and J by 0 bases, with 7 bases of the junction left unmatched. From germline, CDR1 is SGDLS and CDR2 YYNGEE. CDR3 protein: CASSAQGAPMNTEAFF. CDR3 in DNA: TGTGCCAGCAGCGCCCAGGGGGCGCCGATGAACACTGAAGCTTTCTTT.

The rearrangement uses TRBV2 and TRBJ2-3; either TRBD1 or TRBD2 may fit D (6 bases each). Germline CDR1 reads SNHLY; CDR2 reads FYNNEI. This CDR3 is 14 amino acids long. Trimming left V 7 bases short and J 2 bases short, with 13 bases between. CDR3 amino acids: CASIKGGDTDTQYF. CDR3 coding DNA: TGTGCCAGCATTAAGGGGGGAGACACAGATACGCAGTATTTT.

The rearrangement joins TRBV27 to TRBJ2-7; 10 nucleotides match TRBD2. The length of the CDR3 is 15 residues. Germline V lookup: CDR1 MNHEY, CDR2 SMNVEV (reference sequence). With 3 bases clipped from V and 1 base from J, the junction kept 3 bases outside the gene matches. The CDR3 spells CASSFDSGGSYEQYF. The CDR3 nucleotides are TGTGCCAGCAGTTTCGATAGCGGGGGGTCCTACGAGCAGTACTTC.

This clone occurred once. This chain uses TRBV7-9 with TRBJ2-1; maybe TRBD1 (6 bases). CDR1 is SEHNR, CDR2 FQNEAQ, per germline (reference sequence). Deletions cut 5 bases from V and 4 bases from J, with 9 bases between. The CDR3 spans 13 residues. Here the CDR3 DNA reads TGTGCCAGCAGCATGGGACAATACAATGAGCAGTTCTTC. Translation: CASSMGQYNEQFF.

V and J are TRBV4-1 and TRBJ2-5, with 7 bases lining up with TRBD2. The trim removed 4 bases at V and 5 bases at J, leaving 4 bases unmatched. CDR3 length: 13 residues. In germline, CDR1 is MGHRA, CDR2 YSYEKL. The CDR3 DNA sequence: TGCGCCAGCAGCCCGGGACTACCGGAGACCCAGTACTTC. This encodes CASSPGLPETQYF.

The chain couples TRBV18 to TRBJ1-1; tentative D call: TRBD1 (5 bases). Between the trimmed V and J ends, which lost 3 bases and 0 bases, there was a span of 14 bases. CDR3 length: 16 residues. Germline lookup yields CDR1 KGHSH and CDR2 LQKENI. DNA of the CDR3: TGTGCCAGCTCACCCGACTTGGGGCAGGTGAACACTGAAGCTTTCTTT. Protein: CASSPDLGQVNTEAFF.

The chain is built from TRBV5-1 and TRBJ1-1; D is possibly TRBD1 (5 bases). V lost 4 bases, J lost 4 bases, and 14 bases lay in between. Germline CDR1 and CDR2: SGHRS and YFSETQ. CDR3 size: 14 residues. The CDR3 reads CASSGGGFGTEAFF. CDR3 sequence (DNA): TGCGCCAGCAGCGGGGGTGGGTTTGGCACTGAAGCTTTCTTT.

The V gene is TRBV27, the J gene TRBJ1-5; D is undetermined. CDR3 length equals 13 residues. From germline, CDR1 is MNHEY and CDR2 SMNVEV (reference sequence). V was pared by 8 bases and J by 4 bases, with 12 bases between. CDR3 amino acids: CASSSSGNQPQHF. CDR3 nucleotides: TGTGCCAGCTCCTCTTCGGGAAATCAGCCCCAGCATTTT.

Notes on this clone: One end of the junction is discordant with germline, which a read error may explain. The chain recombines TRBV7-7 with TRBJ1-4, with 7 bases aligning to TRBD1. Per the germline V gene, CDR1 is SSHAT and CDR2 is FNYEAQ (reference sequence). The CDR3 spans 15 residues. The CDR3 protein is CASSFSNRGNEKLFF. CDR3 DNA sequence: TGTGCTAGCAGCTTCTCCAACAGGGGCAATGAAAAACTGTTTTTT.

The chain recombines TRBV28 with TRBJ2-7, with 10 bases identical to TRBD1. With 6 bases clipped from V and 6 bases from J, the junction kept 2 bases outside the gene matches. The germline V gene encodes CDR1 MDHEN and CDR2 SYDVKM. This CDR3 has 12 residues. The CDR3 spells CASRRTGGEQYF. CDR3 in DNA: TGTGCCAGCAGACGGACAGGGGGCGAGCAGTACTTC.

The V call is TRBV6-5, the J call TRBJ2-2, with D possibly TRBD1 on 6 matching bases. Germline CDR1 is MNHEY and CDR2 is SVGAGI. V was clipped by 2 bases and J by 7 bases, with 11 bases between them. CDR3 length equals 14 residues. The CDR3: CASSYSWGRGELFF. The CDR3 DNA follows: TGTGCCAGCAGTTACAGCTGGGGGCGCGGGGAGCTGTTTTTT.

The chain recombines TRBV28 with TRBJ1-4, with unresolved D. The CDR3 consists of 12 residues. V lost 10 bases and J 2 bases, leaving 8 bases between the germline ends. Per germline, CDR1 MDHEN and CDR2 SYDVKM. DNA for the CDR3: TGTGCCACATTAGGGACTAATGAAAAACTGTTTTTT. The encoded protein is CATLGTNEKLFF.